Below are 3 T cell receptor beta chains sequenced from a single sample in a study of neurological immune-mediated disorders (dated by TCRdb to 2018 to 2020). Library preparation was by 5' RACE. Sequenced using an Illumina HiSeq 2500. TCRdb handled the public reads itself, with Q25 trimming in fastp and clone calling in MiXCR, and kept productive beta chains. Every CDR3 protein is listed once, alongside the most common genes and DNA of its rows. Recorded for this sample are about 53,000 distinct CDR3 sequences; approximately 17% of them occurred a single time. More than 3.5% of the sample comes from the top ten. The sequencing input was PBMCs. These receptors came from a man aged 55 to 70 in good health.

This clonotype was counted ten times or more. J is TRBJ2-1 and V is TRBV20-1; 14 nucleotides agree with TRBD2. Trimming took 3 bases from V and 6 from J; bases not matched to a gene: 7. The length of the CDR3 is 16 residues. Germline V gene data show CDR1 as DFQATT and CDR2 as SNEGSKA (reference sequence). The CDR3 spells CSASGTSGRGGNEQFF. Written as DNA, the CDR3 is TGCAGTGCTAGTGGGACTAGCGGGAGAGGGGGCAATGAGCAGTTCTTC.

There are many counts of this clonotype. CDR3 coding DNA: TGTGCCAGCAGCGTTAGCGGGAGGGCGAACACCGGGGAGCTGTTTTTT. Protein: CASSVSGRANTGELFF. V is TRBV7-2 and J is TRBJ2-2; 11 nucleotides agree with TRBD2. Germline lookup yields CDR1 SGHTA and CDR2 FQGNSA. With V trimmed by 5 bases and J by 0 bases, 2 bases remained unmatched. The CDR3 loop spans 16 amino acids.

This clonotype was seen many times. In DNA form, the CDR3 reads TGTGCCACCAGTGGAACGGGAAAGGGCTACGAGCAGTACTTC. It specifies CATSGTGKGYEQYF. The chain employs TRBV24-1 and TRBJ2-7, with D maybe TRBD2 (5 bases). V was clipped by 5 bases and J by 3 bases, with 13 bases between them. CDR1 and CDR2 from the germline V gene are KGHDR and SFDVKD. The CDR3 totals 14 residues.